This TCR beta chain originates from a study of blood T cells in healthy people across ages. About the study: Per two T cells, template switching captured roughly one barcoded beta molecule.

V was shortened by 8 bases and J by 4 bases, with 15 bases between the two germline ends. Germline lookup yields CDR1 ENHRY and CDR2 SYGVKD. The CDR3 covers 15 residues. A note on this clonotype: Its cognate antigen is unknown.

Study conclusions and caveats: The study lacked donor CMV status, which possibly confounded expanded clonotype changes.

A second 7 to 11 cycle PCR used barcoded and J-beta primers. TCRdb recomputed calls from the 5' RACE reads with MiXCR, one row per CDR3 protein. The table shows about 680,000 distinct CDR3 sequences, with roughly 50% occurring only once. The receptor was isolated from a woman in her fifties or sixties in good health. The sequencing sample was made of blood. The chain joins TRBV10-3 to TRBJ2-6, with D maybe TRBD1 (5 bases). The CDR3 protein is CAIAQGAPGANVLTF. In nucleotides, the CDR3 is TGTGCCATCGCGCAAGGGGCTCCCGGGGCCAACGTCCTGACTTTC.